The 27 T cell receptor beta chains reported below all come from one sample, sequenced in a study of CXCR3-negative and CXCR3-positive naive CD8 T cells (dated by TCRdb to the late 2010s). Overall study results and their limits: TRB CDR3s from CXCR3-positive naive cells showed higher hydrophobicity (lower Kidera factor 4), lower energy, and higher strength and volume indices than CXCR3-negative naive cells.

Antigens of these TCRs are unknown. TCRdb lists the instrument as NextSeq 550. The Human TCR Profiling Kit (MiLaboratory) was used to make UMI-labeled 5' RACE TRB cDNA libraries. Reads reprocessed by TCRdb are summarized as one entry per CDR3 protein sequence, and DNA is absent. Per the sample table, the count is about 150,000 distinct CDR3 sequences. The top ten hold 0.49% of the sample. Material for sequencing was naive CXCR3+ CD8+ T cells from blood. Read against the paper, the sample's cell subset or site label means: CD45RO-CCR7+CD27+CD95- naive CD8+ T cells expressing CXCR3 (TNR3+). Receptors originate from a human donor in good health. Some clones in this sample may be carry-over from other donors' samples.

The V and J genes are TRBV4-2 and TRBJ1-6. The CDR3 totals 17 residues. The germline CDR1 and CDR2 sequences are LGHNA and YNFKEQ. The CDR3 protein is CASSQDGRPLNNSPLHF.

The chain employs TRBV7-8 and TRBJ1-5; the TRBD1 assignment by TCRdb is unverifiable without DNA. CDR1 is SGHVS and CDR2 is FQNEAQ in the germline V gene. This CDR3 spans 14 amino acids. CDR3 loop: CASSLQGINQPQHF.

The V and J genes are TRBV18 and TRBJ2-5; as DNA is missing, the TRBD1 call by TCRdb cannot be tested. Germline V lookup: CDR1 KGHSH, CDR2 LQKENI. This CDR3 has 16 amino acids. The CDR3 reads CASSDEIQGSGETQYF.

The J gene is TRBJ1-6, the V gene TRBV15; the D call of TRBD1 rests on TCRdb alone, since no DNA is present to check it. The CDR3 loop spans 16 amino acids. Germline CDR1 and CDR2: LNHNV and YYDKDF (reference sequence). The CDR3 protein is CATSRAGGIYNSPLHF.

The rearrangement uses TRBV3-1 and TRBJ2-3. The CDR3 has 13 amino acids. The germline CDR1 and CDR2 sequences are LGHDT and YNNKEL (reference sequence). The CDR3 spells CASSPSRTDTQYF.

This rearrangement joins TRBV29-1 to TRBJ1-1. CDR1 is SQVTM and CDR2 is ANQGSEA in the germline V gene. The CDR3 is made up of 13 amino acids. The CDR3 region is CSVEDTRNTEAFF.

The chain has TRBV20-1 and TRBJ1-1; TCRdb outputs TRBD1, but without DNA this stays unchecked. The germline V gene encodes CDR1 DFQATT and CDR2 SNEGSKA (reference sequence). The CDR3 loop spans 11 amino acids. CDR3 loop: CSGQGYTEAFF.

The V call is TRBV6-5, the J call TRBJ2-7; without DNA, the TCRdb call of TRBD2 cannot be checked. Germline CDR1 MNHEY, CDR2 SVGAGI. This CDR3 is built from 13 residues. The CDR3 spells CASSYDPAGEQYF.

V and J are TRBV28 and TRBJ2-7; checking the TCRdb D call of TRBD1 is not possible without DNA. CDR1 and CDR2 (germline): MDHEN, SYDVKM. CDR3 length equals 16 residues. The CDR3 spells CASGLWSARGGDEQYF.

The V gene is TRBV12-2, the J gene TRBJ1-2. TRBV12-2 represents a pseudogene. This CDR3 region has 17 residues. This CDR3 reads CASRPRQGPSAHYGYTF.

This rearrangement joins TRBV5-1 to TRBJ2-7; TCRdb returns TRBD1, unconfirmable since there is no DNA. The CDR3 contains 14 residues. Germline V gene lookup returns CDR1 SGHRS and CDR2 YFSETQ. The CDR3 loop is CASSLVPGTYEQYF.

V usage is TRBV9 and J usage is TRBJ2-7; the D call from TCRdb, TRBD1, cannot be confirmed without DNA. CDR3 length: 16 amino acids. CDR1 and CDR2 from the germline V gene are SGDLS and YYNGEE. CDR3 sequence reads: CASSVGGTGGTYEQYF.

The CDR3: CGVGRDDNYGYTF. This chain joins TRBV29-1 and TRBJ1-2; TCRdb reports TRBD1, a call that lacks DNA to check it against. Germline CDR1 and CDR2: SQVTM and ANQGSEA. The CDR3 has 13 amino acids.

This chain joins TRBV7-9 and TRBJ2-3; TCRdb lists TRBD2, though no DNA is available to test this call. CDR1 and CDR2 (germline): SEHNR, FQNEAQ (reference sequence). CDR3 size: 17 residues. CDR3 region: CASSLVLTSGFTDTQYF.

This chain links TRBV29-1 with TRBJ2-3; the TRBD2 assignment by TCRdb is unverifiable without DNA. CDR1 and CDR2 from the germline V gene are SQVTM and ANQGSEA. This CDR3 comprises 17 residues. The CDR3 protein is CSVDRLAGEGRAGTQYF.

The rearrangement joins TRBV5-5 to TRBJ2-7; the TCRdb call, TRBD1, lacks DNA for checking. CDR1 is SGHKS and CDR2 is YYEKEE in the germline V gene (reference sequence). The CDR3 contains 13 residues. CDR3: CASSHPTGVEQYF.

The genes are TRBV15 and TRBJ2-5; TCRdb designates TRBD2, a call that cannot be tested without DNA. Germline CDR1 LNHNV, CDR2 YYDKDF (reference sequence). The CDR3 has 15 amino acids. The CDR3 reads CATSNRREIRETQYF. The whole variable domain, filled in from reference TRBV15 and TRBJ2-5, reads DAMVIQNPRYQVTQFGKPVTLSCSQTLNHNVMYWYQQKSSQAPKLLFHYYDKDFNNEADTPDNFQSRRPNTSFCFLDIRSPGLGDTAMYLCATSNRREIRETQYFGPGTRLLVL.

CDR3 region: CASSFMSRAQYF. The chain has TRBV12-3 or TRBV12-4 and TRBJ2-5; no DNA is available, so the TRBD1 call from TCRdb remains unchecked. The CDR3 has 12 residues.

The V gene is TRBV14, the J gene TRBJ2-3; without DNA, the TCRdb call of TRBD2 cannot be checked. Looked up from germline, CDR1 is SGHDN and CDR2 is FVKESK. CDR3 size: 13 residues. CDR3 sequence: CASSQGRADTQYF.

The J gene is TRBJ2-1, the V gene TRBV19. There are 12 residues in the CDR3. The germline V gene has CDR1 LNHDA and CDR2 SQIVND (reference sequence). CDR3 amino acids: CASSGVNNEQFF. Using reference TRBV19 and TRBJ2-1 for the parts outside the CDR3, the full variable domain is DGGITQSPKYLFRKEGQNVTLSCEQNLNHDAMYWYRQDPGQGLRLIYYSQIVNDFQKGDIAEGYSVSREKKESFPLTVTSAQKNPTAFYLCASSGVNNEQFFGPGTRLTVL.

The chain employs TRBV7-9 and TRBJ2-3; as DNA is missing, the TRBD2 call by TCRdb cannot be tested. Germline lookup yields CDR1 SEHNR and CDR2 FQNEAQ (reference sequence). The CDR3 sequence is 13 residues long. CDR3 amino acids: CASSLTSGDTQYF.

This sequence joins TRBV15 and TRBJ2-5; TCRdb names TRBD2, which stays unverified in the absence of DNA. This CDR3 is 15 amino acids long. Germline values: CDR1 LNHNV, CDR2 YYDKDF (reference sequence). The CDR3 loop is CATTQKRDPRETQYF.

V is TRBV7-9 and J is TRBJ1-2; without DNA, the TCRdb call of TRBD1 cannot be checked. Germline V CDR1 and CDR2: SEHNR, FQNEAQ (reference sequence). The CDR3 contains 15 residues. The CDR3 sequence is CASSSAWDREVGYTF.

The CDR3: CSALDRGQTNEKLFF. This chain joins TRBV20-1 and TRBJ1-4; the D call of TRBD1 rests on TCRdb alone, since no DNA is present to check it. CDR3 length: 15 residues. The germline V gene encodes CDR1 DFQATT and CDR2 SNEGSKA (reference sequence).

The genes are TRBV4-1 and TRBJ2-7; TCRdb reports TRBD2, a call that lacks DNA to check it against. Germline-derived CDR1 and CDR2 are MGHRA and YSYEKL. This CDR3 is built from 16 residues. The CDR3 is CTSSPYTGTRSYEQYF.

The chain links TRBV19 to TRBJ2-7; the D gene TCRdb calls, TRBD1, cannot be checked with no DNA. The germline gives CDR1 LNHDA, CDR2 SQIVND (reference sequence). The CDR3 loop spans 15 amino acids. The CDR3 here is CASSLRDAGGNEQYF.

The chain joins TRBV3-1 to TRBJ2-5; the D call of TRBD2 rests on TCRdb alone, since no DNA is present to check it. Germline V gene sequence: CDR1 LGHDT, CDR2 YNNKEL (reference sequence). This CDR3 contains 19 residues. The CDR3 is CASSQDLSDAGGLGKTQYF.